The clone carrying this T cell receptor beta chain was recorded a few times. As yet, its antigen is unknown. All of the isolated RNA was reverse transcribed, so expressed TCRB transcripts were sequenced. Generated by immunoSEQ multiplex PCR, the TCRdb table keeps only in-frame clones and is missing some. This sample has 110,000 to 150,000 clones, with less than 8.5% found just once. This record comes from a study of beta chain features in type 1 diabetes. General study results and limits: Across patients, naive, central memory and Treg TCRB repertoires exhibited apparently greater similarity than was observed across healthy donors. A cDNA-based sequencing approach could over-represent cells with high TCR expression.

The sequencing sample was made of central memory CD4+ T cells from blood. This TCR was sampled from a woman aged 25 to 39 in good health.

The CDR3 DNA reads TGTGCCAGCAGTTTAGCGGGAACGGGGGGTATCGGTGAGCAGTTCTTC. This encodes CASSLAGTGGIGEQFF. The genes are TRBV28 and TRBJ2-1, with 7 bases that match TRBD2. Germline CDR1 reads MDHEN; CDR2 reads SYDVKM. The CDR3 loop spans 16 amino acids. V lost 2 bases to trimming and J lost 9 bases; unmatched junction nucleotides: 13.